This TCR beta chain is drawn from a study of identical twins. TCRdb reprocessed the 5' RACE reads with MiXCR, giving one entry per CDR3 protein. The sample has 1.5 million to 2 million distinct CDR3 sequences, more than 30% seen once. J gave up 5 bases and V 1 base, and 17 bases lay outside the gene matches. CDR1 is MGHRA and CDR2 is YSYEKL in the germline V gene. This CDR3 has 20 amino acids. The TCR originated in a newborn girl in good health. The V gene is TRBV4-1, the J gene TRBJ2-1; TRBD2 matches at 10 bases. Sequenced input: cord blood. The CDR3 region is CASSQVGYRERGGVHNEQFF. The CDR3 nucleotides are TGCGCCAGCAGCCAAGTCGGCTATCGTGAGCGGGGGGGCGTACACAATGAGCAGTTCTTC.